Presented here are 15 T cell receptor beta chains from one specimen sequenced in a study of T cell responses to AZD1222 COVID-19 vaccine (dated by TCRdb to the early 2020s). Library preparation was by the immunoSEQ multiplex PCR assay. Entries here come from immuneACCESS through TCRdb and include only in-frame sequences with V and J called. Some clones fail to appear in such tables; in the studies checked, an unresolved V gene covers under half of the shortfall, and the cause of the remainder is unknown. In this sample the table shows 160,000 or so clones, about nine tenths of which occur a single time. Roughly a tenth of the sample belongs to the ten largest clones. The time point label, read with the paper, signifies: about 28 days (+/-7) after the second vaccine dose. The sequencing here drew on peripheral blood, taken 28 days after the second AZD1222 dose. The receptors were sampled from an adult who received the AZD1222 COVID-19 vaccine.

The chain employs TRBV27 and TRBJ1-1; D remains ambiguous. Trimming cost V 5 bases and J 6 bases, with 7 bases left between them. Germline values: CDR1 MNHEY, CDR2 SMNVEV (reference sequence). This CDR3 is built from 11 residues. CDR3 nucleotides: TGTGCCAGCAGTAGCAGCGCTGAAGCTTTCTTT. It specifies CASSSSAEAFF.

The V gene is TRBV9, the J gene TRBJ1-5, with 9 bases identical to TRBD1. This CDR3 is 15 amino acids long. In germline, CDR1 is SGDLS, CDR2 YYNGEE. J gave up 5 bases and V 0 bases, and 3 bases lay outside the gene matches. CDR3: CASSVGGQGHQPQHF. The CDR3, as DNA: TGTGCCAGCAGCGTAGGAGGACAGGGGCATCAGCCCCAGCATTTT.

The V call is TRBV4-1, the J call TRBJ2-1, with TRBD2 as a possible D gene (6 bases). Germline CDR1 reads MGHRA; CDR2 reads YSYEKL. The CDR3 is 16 residues long. Trimming removed 0 bases at V and 12 bases at J, with 21 bases between. The CDR3: CASSQDRGASAPSQFF. For the CDR3, the DNA is TGCGCCAGCAGCCAAGATAGAGGGGCTAGCGCCCCCTCGCAGTTCTTC.

The chain has TRBV9 and TRBJ2-3; TRBD2 might be the D (5 bases). V lost 0 bases and J 6 bases, leaving 11 bases between the germline ends. This CDR3 is built from 14 residues. Germline V gene lookup returns CDR1 SGDLS and CDR2 YYNGEE. The CDR3 here is CASSVDGNYDTQYF. The CDR3 DNA follows: TGTGCCAGCAGCGTAGACGGGAACTATGATACGCAGTATTTT.

The chain is built from TRBV12-3 or TRBV12-4 and TRBJ1-5, with a tentative D call TRBD1 (5 bases). This CDR3 has 13 amino acids. Trimming cost V 4 bases and J 6 bases, with 10 bases left between them. The CDR3 sequence: CASSSSGPQPQHF. The DNA of the CDR3 is TGTGCCAGCAGTTCATCGGGGCCTCAGCCCCAGCATTTT.

The rearrangement joins TRBV6-5 to TRBJ1-3; D is ambiguous. Trimming took off 7 bases at V and 5 bases at J, with 18 bases between the two ends. The CDR3 totals 15 residues. Germline CDR1 reads MNHEY; CDR2 reads SVGAGI. The CDR3 sequence: CASTLRWGSRNTIYF. The CDR3 DNA sequence: TGTGCCAGCACCTTACGTTGGGGTTCTAGAAACACCATATATTTT.

V gene TRBV6-6 combines with J gene TRBJ2-2, with 9 bases fitting TRBD2. Germline CDR1 is MNHNY and CDR2 is SVGAGI (reference sequence). The CDR3 spans 16 residues. Unmatched junction bases numbered 9, after V lost 6 bases and J lost 4 bases. The CDR3 region has the DNA TGTGCCAGCAGCCCCTCGGCGGGAGGGCTCACCGGGGAGCTGTTTTTT. Translated, it gives CASSPSAGGLTGELFF.

This rearrangement joins TRBV6-2 or TRBV6-3 to TRBJ1-2; perhaps TRBD1 as D (5 bases). The germline V and J ends were trimmed by 3 bases and 2 bases, with 7 bases remaining between them. Germline V gene sequence: CDR1 MNHEY, CDR2 SVGEGT. The CDR3 covers 13 residues. The CDR3 region is CASSYGTNYGYTF. For the CDR3, the DNA is TGTGCCAGCAGTTATGGGACGAACTATGGCTACACCTTC.

This rearrangement joins TRBV9 to TRBJ2-1, with TRBD2 matching over 8 bases. CDR1 SGDLS and CDR2 YYNGEE come from the germline V gene. Losses at the gene ends were 4 bases for V and 8 bases for J; bases not matched to a gene: 11. The CDR3 is 15 amino acids. The CDR3 reads CASSFKREFADEQFF. In nucleotides, the CDR3 is TGTGCCAGCAGCTTCAAGCGGGAGTTCGCGGATGAGCAGTTCTTC.

V usage is TRBV28 and J usage is TRBJ2-6; 12 nucleotides line up with TRBD1. V lost 5 bases and J lost 2; bases outside the gene matches: 7. The CDR3 runs 18 residues. Germline V gene lookup returns CDR1 MDHEN and CDR2 SYDVKM. CDR3 region: CASSLGTGGATGANVLTF. The CDR3 coding sequence is TGTGCCAGCAGTCTCGGGACAGGGGGCGCAACTGGGGCCAACGTCCTGACTTTC.

The rearrangement uses TRBV19 and TRBJ1-1, with 7 bases fitting TRBD1. This CDR3 comprises 15 residues. The V gene's germline CDR1 is LNHDA and CDR2 SQIVND (reference sequence). The junction had 3 bases not matched to a gene; V was cut back by 1 base and J by 1 base. The CDR3 coding sequence is TGTGCCAGTAGTATAGTGGGACAGTCGAACACTGAAGCTTTCTTT. Amino acids: CASSIVGQSNTEAFF. Full variable domain (missing parts from reference TRBV19 and TRBJ1-1): DGGITQSPKYLFRKEGQNVTLSCEQNLNHDAMYWYRQDPGQGLRLIYYSQIVNDFQKGDIAEGYSVSREKKESFPLTVTSAQKNPTAFYLCASSIVGQSNTEAFFGQGTRLTVV.

This rearrangement joins TRBV7-2 to TRBJ2-7, with 14 bases identical to TRBD2. V shed 5 bases and J 2 bases; nucleotides not matched to a gene: 2. From germline, CDR1 is SGHTA and CDR2 FQGNSA. The CDR3 has 15 residues. CDR3 residues: CASSPGLAGAYEQYF. The CDR3 nucleotides are TGTGCCAGCAGCCCGGGACTAGCGGGAGCCTACGAGCAGTACTTC.

V and J are TRBV19 and TRBJ1-5, with D tentatively TRBD1 (5 bases). CDR1 is LNHDA, CDR2 SQIVND, per germline (reference sequence). Trimming left V 2 bases short and J 2 bases short, with 16 bases between. The CDR3 is 17 amino acids. This chain's CDR3 is CASSITGSRGGNQPQHF. DNA for the CDR3: TGTGCCAGTAGTATAACCGGTAGTAGGGGTGGCAATCAGCCCCAGCATTTT.

The chain joins TRBV4-2 to TRBJ2-1, with 9 nucleotides matching TRBD1. The germline V gene has CDR1 LGHNA and CDR2 YNFKEQ. This CDR3 region has 17 residues. The junction had 20 bases not matched to a gene; V was cut back by 4 bases and J by 13 bases. The CDR3 sequence: CASSLTGQGLGNLGQFF. CDR3 nucleotides: TGTGCCAGCAGCCTAACGGGACAGGGTTTGGGAAATTTAGGTCAGTTCTTC.

The J gene is TRBJ2-7, the V gene TRBV27, with TRBD2 matching 7 bases. With 5 bases clipped from V and 6 bases from J, the junction kept 13 bases outside the gene matches. CDR1 and CDR2 from the germline V gene are MNHEY and SMNVEV (reference sequence). This CDR3 has 15 residues. CDR3 region: CASSLRTSSLLEQYF. The CDR3 coding sequence is TGTGCCAGCAGTCTCAGGACTAGTTCCCTCCTCGAGCAGTACTTC.